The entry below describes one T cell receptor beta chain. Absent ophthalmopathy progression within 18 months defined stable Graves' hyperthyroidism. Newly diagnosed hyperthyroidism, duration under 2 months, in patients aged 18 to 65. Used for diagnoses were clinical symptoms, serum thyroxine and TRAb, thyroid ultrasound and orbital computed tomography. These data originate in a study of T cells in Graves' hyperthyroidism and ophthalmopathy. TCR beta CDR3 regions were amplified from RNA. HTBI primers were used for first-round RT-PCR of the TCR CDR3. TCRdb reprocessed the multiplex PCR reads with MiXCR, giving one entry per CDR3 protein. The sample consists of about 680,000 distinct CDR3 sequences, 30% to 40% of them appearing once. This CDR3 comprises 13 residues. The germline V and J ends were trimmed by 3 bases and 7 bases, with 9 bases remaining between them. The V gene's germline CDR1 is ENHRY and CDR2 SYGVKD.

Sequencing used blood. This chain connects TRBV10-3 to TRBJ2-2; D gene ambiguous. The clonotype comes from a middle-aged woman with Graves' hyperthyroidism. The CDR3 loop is CAISDVRIGELFF. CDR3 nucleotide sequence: TGTGCCATCAGTGATGTAAGGATCGGGGAGCTGTTTTTT.